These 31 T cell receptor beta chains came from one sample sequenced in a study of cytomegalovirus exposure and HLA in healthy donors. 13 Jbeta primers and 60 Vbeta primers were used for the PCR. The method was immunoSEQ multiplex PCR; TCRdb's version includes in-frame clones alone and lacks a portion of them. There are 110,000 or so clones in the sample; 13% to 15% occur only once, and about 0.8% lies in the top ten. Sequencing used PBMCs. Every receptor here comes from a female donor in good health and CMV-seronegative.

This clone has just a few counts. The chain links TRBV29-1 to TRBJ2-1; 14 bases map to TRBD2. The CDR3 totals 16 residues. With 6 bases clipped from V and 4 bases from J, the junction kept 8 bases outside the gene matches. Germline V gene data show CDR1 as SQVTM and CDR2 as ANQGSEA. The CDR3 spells CSVTGLAGGQYNEQFF. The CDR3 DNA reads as TGCAGCGTCACCGGACTAGCGGGAGGACAGTACAATGAGCAGTTCTTC.

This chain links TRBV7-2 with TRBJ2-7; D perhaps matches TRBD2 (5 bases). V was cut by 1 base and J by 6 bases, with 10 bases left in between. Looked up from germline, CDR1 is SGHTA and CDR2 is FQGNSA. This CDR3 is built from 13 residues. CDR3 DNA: TGTGCCAGCAGCTTAGGGCGGGCGGCCGAGCAGTACTTC. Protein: CASSLGRAAEQYF.

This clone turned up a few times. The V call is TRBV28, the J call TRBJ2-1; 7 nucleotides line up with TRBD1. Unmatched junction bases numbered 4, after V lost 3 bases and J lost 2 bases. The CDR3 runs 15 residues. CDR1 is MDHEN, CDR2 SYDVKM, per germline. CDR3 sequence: CASSFWDRAYNEQFF. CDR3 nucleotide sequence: TGTGCCAGCAGTTTTTGGGACAGAGCCTACAATGAGCAGTTCTTC.

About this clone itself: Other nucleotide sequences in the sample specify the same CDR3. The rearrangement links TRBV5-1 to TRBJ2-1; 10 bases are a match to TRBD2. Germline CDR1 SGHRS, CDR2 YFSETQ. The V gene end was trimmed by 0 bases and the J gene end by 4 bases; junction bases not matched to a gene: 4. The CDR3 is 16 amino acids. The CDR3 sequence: CASSLAGTSVYNEQFF. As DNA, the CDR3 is TGCGCCAGCAGCTTGGCCGGGACTAGCGTGTACAATGAGCAGTTCTTC.

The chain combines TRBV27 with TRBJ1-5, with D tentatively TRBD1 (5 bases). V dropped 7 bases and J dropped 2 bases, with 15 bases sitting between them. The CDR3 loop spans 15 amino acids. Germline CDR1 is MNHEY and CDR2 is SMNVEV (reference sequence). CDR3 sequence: CASKSGARGNQPQHF. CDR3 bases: TGTGCCAGCAAGAGCGGGGCACGAGGCAATCAGCCCCAGCATTTT.

Here the CDR3 reads CASSQPTSGLTDTQYF. CDR3 in DNA: TGTGCCAGCAGCCAACCAACTAGCGGGCTCACAGATACGCAGTATTTT. This chain connects TRBV4-2 to TRBJ2-3; TRBD2 matches at 9 bases. Germline values: CDR1 LGHNA, CDR2 YNFKEQ. The CDR3 is 16 residues long. V trimming: 2 bases; J trimming: 2 bases; junction bases outside the gene matches: 5.

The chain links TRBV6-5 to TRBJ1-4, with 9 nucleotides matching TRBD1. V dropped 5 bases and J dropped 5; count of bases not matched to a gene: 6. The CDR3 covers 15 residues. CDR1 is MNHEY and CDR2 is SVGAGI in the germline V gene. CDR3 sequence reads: CASSGGQGLNEKLFF. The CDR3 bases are TGTGCCAGCAGTGGGGGACAGGGATTGAATGAAAAACTGTTTTTT.

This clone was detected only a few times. CDR3 DNA sequence: TGCGCCAGCAGCTTATCCGACAGGGGTGACGGCTACACCTTC. This encodes CASSLSDRGDGYTF. The chain links TRBV5-1 to TRBJ1-2; 8 bases are a match to TRBD1. The J segment lost 8 bases and the V segment lost 2 bases, leaving 8 bases of the junction unmatched. Germline V lookup: CDR1 SGHRS, CDR2 YFSETQ. The CDR3 has 14 amino acids.

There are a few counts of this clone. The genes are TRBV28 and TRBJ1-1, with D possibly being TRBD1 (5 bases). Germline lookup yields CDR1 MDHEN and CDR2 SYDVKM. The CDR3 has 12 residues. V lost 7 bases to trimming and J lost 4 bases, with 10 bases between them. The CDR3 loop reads CASISTATEAFF. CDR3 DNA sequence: TGTGCCAGCATCTCGACAGCCACTGAAGCTTTCTTT.

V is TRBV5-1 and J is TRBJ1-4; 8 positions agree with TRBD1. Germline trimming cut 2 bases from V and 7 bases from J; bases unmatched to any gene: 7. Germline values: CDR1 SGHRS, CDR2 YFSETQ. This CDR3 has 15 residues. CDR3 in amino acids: CASSFQTGAGEKLFF. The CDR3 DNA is TGCGCCAGCAGCTTCCAGACAGGGGCGGGTGAAAAACTGTTTTTT.

CDR3 DNA sequence: TGCGCCAGCAGCCACGGACTAGCGGTCACAGATACGCAGTATTTT. As protein: CASSHGLAVTDTQYF. The rearrangement uses TRBV4-3 and TRBJ2-3, with 10 bases that match TRBD2. Germline V gives CDR1 LGHNA, CDR2 YSLEER. CDR3 size: 15 residues. J was trimmed by 2 bases and V by 3 bases; bases with no gene match: 2.

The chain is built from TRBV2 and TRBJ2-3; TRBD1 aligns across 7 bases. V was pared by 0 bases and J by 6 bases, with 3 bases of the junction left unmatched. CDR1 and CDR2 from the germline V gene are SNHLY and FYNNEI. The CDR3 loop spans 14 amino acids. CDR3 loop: CASSEAAQGDTQYF. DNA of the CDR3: TGTGCCAGCAGTGAAGCCGCACAGGGGGATACGCAGTATTTT.

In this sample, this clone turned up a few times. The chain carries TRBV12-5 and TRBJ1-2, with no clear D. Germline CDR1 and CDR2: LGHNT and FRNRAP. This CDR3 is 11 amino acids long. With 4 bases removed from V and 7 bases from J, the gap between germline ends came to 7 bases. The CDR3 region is CASGSYSGYTF. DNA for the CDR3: TGTGCTAGTGGTTCCTATAGTGGCTACACCTTC.

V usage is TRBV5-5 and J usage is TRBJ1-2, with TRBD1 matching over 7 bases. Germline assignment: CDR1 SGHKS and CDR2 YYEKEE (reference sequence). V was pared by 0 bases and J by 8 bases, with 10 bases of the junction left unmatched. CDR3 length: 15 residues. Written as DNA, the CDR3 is TGTGCCAGCAGCTTGGGGACAGGAGGGCTTTGGGGCTACACCTTC. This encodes CASSLGTGGLWGYTF.

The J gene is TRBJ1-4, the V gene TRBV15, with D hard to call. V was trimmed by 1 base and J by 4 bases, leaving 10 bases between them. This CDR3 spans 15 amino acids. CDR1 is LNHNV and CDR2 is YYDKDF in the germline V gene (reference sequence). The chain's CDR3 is CATSRVAGLNEKLFF. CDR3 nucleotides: TGTGCCACCAGCAGAGTGGCAGGTCTTAATGAAAAACTGTTTTTT. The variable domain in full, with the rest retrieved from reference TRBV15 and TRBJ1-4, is DAMVIQNPRYQVTQFGKPVTLSCSQTLNHNVMYWYQQKSSQAPKLLFHYYDKDFNNEADTPDNFQSRRPNTSFCFLDIRSPGLGDTAMYLCATSRVAGLNEKLFFGSGTQLSVL.

The CDR3 is CASSESGRNSYEQYF. As DNA, the CDR3 is TGTGCCAGCAGTGAATCAGGTCGAAACTCCTACGAGCAGTACTTC. This chain uses TRBV25-1 with TRBJ2-7; unclear D gene. Germline CDR1 MGHDK, CDR2 SYGVNS. The CDR3 is made up of 15 amino acids. V dropped 1 base and J dropped 0 bases, with 10 bases sitting between them.

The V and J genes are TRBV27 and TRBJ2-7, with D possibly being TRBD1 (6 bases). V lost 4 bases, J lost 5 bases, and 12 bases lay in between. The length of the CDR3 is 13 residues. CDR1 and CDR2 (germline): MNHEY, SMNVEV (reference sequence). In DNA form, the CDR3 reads TGTGCCAGCAGTTACCAACAGGGCCACGAGCAGTACTTC. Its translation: CASSYQQGHEQYF.

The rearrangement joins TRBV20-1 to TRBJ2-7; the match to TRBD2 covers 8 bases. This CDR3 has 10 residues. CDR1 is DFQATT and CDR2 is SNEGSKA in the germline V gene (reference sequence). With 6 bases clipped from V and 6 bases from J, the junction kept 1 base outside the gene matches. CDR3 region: CSAREGEQYF. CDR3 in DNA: TGCAGTGCACGGGAGGGCGAGCAGTACTTC.

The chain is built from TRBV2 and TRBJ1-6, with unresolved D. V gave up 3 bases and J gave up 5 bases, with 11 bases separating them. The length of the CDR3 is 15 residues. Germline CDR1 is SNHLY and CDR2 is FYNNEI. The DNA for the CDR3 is TGTGCCAGCAGTGATAGCCAGACCAATAATTCACCCCTCCACTTT. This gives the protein CASSDSQTNNSPLHF.

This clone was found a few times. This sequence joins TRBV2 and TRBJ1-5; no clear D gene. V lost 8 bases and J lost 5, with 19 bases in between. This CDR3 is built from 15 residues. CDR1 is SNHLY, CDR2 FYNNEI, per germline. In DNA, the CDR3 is TGTGCCAGCCGGAGACGGTTGTCCGACGATCAGCCCCAGCATTTT. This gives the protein CASRRRLSDDQPQHF.

The CDR3 DNA reads TGTGCCAGCAGCGTAGGCGGGTTGTTAAATGAAAAACTGTTTTTT. It yields the protein CASSVGGLLNEKLFF. The chain links TRBV9 to TRBJ1-4; no definite D call. V was shortened by 0 bases and J by 5 bases, with 11 bases between the two germline ends. Germline values: CDR1 SGDLS, CDR2 YYNGEE. The CDR3 has 15 residues.

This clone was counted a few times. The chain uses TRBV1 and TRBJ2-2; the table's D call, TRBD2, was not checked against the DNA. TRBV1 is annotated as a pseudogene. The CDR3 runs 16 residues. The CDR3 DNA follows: TGCACCAGCAGCCAAGCTAGCGGGGGGTTCGCCGGGGAGCTGTTTTTT. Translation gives CTSSQASGGFAGELFF.

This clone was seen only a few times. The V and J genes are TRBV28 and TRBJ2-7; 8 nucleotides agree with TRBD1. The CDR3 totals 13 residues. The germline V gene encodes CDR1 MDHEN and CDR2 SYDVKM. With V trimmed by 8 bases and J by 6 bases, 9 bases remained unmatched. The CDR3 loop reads CASSDRDLCEQYF. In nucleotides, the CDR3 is TGTGCCAGCTCGGACAGGGACCTTTGCGAGCAGTACTTC.

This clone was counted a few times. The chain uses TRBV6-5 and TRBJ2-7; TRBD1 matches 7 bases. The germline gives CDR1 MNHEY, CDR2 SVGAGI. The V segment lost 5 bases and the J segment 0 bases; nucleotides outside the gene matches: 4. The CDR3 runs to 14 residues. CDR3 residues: CASSRQGGSYEQYF. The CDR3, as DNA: TGTGCCAGCAGTCGACAGGGTGGCTCCTACGAGCAGTACTTC.

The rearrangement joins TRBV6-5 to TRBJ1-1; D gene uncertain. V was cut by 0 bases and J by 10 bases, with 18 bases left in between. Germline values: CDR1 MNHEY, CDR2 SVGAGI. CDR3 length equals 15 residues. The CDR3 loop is CASSYSTDPHRGAFF. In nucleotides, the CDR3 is TGTGCCAGCAGTTACTCGACTGATCCCCATCGAGGAGCTTTCTTT.

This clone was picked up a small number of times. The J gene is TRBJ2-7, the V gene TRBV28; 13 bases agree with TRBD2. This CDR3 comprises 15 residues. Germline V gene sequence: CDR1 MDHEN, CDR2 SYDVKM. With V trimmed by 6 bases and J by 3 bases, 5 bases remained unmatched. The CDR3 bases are TGTGCCAGCAGGAGGACTAGCGGGGGTTTCTACGAGCAGTACTTC. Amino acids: CASRRTSGGFYEQYF.

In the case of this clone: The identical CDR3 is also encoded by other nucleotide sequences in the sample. The CDR3 sequence is CSVEERTGVPGGEKLFF. The CDR3 DNA reads as TGCAGCGTTGAAGAGCGGACAGGGGTCCCAGGGGGTGAAAAACTGTTTTTT. V is TRBV29-1 and J is TRBJ1-4; 9 bases match TRBD1. With 0 bases clipped from V and 7 bases from J, the junction kept 12 bases outside the gene matches. Looked up from germline, CDR1 is SQVTM and CDR2 is ANQGSEA. This CDR3 is 17 amino acids long.

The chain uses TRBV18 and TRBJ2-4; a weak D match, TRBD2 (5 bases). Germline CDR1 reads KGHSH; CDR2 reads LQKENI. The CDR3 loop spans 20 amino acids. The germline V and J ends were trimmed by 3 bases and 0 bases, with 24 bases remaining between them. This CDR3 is CASSPSGTLLPAVAKNIQYF. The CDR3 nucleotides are TGTGCCAGCTCACCTTCGGGAACGCTTTTGCCGGCTGTAGCCAAAAACATTCAGTACTTC.

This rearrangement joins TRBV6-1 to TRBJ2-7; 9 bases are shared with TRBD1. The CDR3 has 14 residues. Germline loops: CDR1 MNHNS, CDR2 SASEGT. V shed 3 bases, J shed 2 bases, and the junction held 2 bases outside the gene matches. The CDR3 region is CASSDTGGPYEQYF. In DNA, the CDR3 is TGTGCCAGCAGTGATACAGGGGGCCCCTACGAGCAGTACTTC.

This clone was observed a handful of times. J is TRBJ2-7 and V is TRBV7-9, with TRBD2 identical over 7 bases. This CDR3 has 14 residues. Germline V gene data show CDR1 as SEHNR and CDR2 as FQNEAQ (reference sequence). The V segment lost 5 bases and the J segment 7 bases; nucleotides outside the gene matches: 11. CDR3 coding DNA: TGTGCCAGCAGCCCTAGCCTGGGACTACAAGAGCAGTACTTC. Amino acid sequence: CASSPSLGLQEQYF. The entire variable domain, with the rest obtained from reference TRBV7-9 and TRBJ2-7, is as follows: DTGVSQNPRHKITKRGQNVTFRCDPISEHNRLYWYRQTLGQGPEFLTYFQNEAQLEKSRLLSDRFSAERPKGSFSTLEIQRTEQGDSAMYLCASSPSLGLQEQYFGPGTRLTVT.

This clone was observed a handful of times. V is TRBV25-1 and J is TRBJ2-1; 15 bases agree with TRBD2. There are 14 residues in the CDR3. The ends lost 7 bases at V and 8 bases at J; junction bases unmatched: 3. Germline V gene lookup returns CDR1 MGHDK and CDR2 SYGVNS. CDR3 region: CASKGLAGGHEQFF. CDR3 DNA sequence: TGTGCCAGCAAGGGACTAGCGGGAGGCCATGAGCAGTTCTTC.